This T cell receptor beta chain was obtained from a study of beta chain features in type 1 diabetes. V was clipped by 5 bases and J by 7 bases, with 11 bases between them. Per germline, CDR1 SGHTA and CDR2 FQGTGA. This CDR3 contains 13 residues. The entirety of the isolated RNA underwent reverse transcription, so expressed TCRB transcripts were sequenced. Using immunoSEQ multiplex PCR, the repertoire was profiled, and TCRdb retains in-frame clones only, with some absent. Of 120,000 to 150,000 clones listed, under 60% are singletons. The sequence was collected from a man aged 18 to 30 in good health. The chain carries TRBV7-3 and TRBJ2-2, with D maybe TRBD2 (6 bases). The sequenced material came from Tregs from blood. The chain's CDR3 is CASSPRGGGELFF. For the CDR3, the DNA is TGTGCCAGCAGCCCACGGGGAGGCGGGGAGCTGTTTTTT.